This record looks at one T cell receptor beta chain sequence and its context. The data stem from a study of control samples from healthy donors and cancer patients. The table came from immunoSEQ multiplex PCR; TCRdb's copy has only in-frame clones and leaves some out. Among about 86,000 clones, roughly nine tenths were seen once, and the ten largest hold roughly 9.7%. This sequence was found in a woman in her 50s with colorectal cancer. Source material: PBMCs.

The chain's CDR3 is CAMRQSTGTDTQYF. The CDR3 DNA reads as TGTGCCATGCGACAGTCCACTGGCACAGATACGCAGTATTTT. The rearrangement joins TRBV10-3 to TRBJ2-3; tentatively, D is TRBD1 (5 bases). V shed 9 bases and J shed 1 base, with 14 bases lying between them. Germline V CDR1 and CDR2: ENHRY, SYGVKD. The CDR3 loop spans 14 amino acids.